One sample yielded the 10 T cell receptor beta chains listed below, sequenced in a study of metastatic and nonmetastatic thyroid tumors. TCRdb re-clonotyped the PCR reads through MiXCR. The table shows tens of thousands of clones, with 20% to 25% occurring only once. Each patient came to thyroid surgery without any prior treatment (of any kind). The sample was blood. All receptors come from a female donor with papillary thyroid cancer or a benign thyroid nodule (not recorded which). Some clones in this sample may be carry-over from other donors' samples.

In this sample, this clone turned up many times. The chain recombines TRBV28 with TRBJ1-2; 8 nucleotides agree with TRBD1. The CDR3 is made up of 15 amino acids. Germline V gives CDR1 MDHEN, CDR2 SYDVKM. J gave up 3 bases and V 1 base, and 4 bases lay outside the gene matches. The CDR3 DNA reads as TGTGCCAGCAGTTTATCGGCAGGGGGCTACTATGGCTACACCTTC. As protein: CASSLSAGGYYGYTF.

This clone has a count of ten or more. This sequence joins TRBV9 and TRBJ2-1; D is perhaps TRBD1 or TRBD2 (5 bases each). Per germline, CDR1 SGDLS and CDR2 YYNGEE. The V end lost 0 bases, the J end lost 9 bases, and 19 bases lay between the germline ends. The CDR3 runs to 16 residues. This chain's CDR3 is CASSVVGLSGSAEQFF. CDR3 coding DNA: TGTGCCAGCAGCGTAGTGGGCTTGTCAGGGAGCGCTGAGCAGTTCTTC.

Ten or more counts support this clone. Other DNA sequences within the sample encode an identical CDR3. The rearrangement links TRBV12-3 or TRBV12-4 to TRBJ2-5, with unresolved D. The CDR3 spans 15 residues. Trimming left V 6 bases short and J 1 base short, with 15 bases between. The DNA for the CDR3 is TGTGCCAGCAGCCCTGCTCTTTCTAGCCAAGAGACCCAGTACTTC. Translation: CASSPALSSQETQYF.

This chain links TRBV5-1 with TRBJ2-7; 8 bases align to TRBD1. CDR1 and CDR2 (germline): SGHRS, YFSETQ. V dropped 0 bases and J dropped 6; count of bases not matched to a gene: 5. This CDR3 region has 14 residues. CDR3 in amino acids: CASSLGQGNSEQYF. For the CDR3, the DNA is TGCGCCAGCAGCTTGGGACAGGGGAACAGCGAGCAGTACTTC. The whole variable domain, filled in from reference TRBV5-1 and TRBJ2-7, reads KAGVTQTPRYLIKTRGQQVTLSCSPISGHRSVSWYQQTPGQGLQFLFEYFSETQRNKGNFPGRFSGRQFSNSRSEMNVSTLELGDSALYLCASSLGQGNSEQYFGPGTRLTVT.

This clone was counted at least ten times. Different DNA sequences within this sample yield the same CDR3. The CDR3 is CASSPRGLQETQYF. CDR3 sequence (DNA): TGCGCCAGCAGCCCTCGGGGCCTACAAGAGACCCAGTACTTC. This chain links TRBV4-1 with TRBJ2-5; tentatively, D is TRBD1 or TRBD2 (5 bases each). The CDR3 is 14 residues long. The germline V gene encodes CDR1 MGHRA and CDR2 YSYEKL. Trimming pared 4 bases from V and 2 bases from J, leaving 11 bases between.

This clone has just a few counts. This rearrangement joins TRBV6-1 to TRBJ2-6, with D maybe TRBD1 (5 bases). Germline lookup yields CDR1 MNHNS and CDR2 SASEGT. The germline V and J ends were trimmed by 6 bases and 0 bases, with 12 bases remaining between them. This CDR3 has 16 amino acids. For the CDR3, the DNA is TGTGCCAGCAGCCTACAGACAGTCTCTGGGGCCAACGTCCTGACTTTC. Its protein product is CASSLQTVSGANVLTF.

In its sample, this clone was seen many times. CDR3 bases: TGTGCCAGCAGTGTATCGGGGGTGAGCCAGCCCCAGCATTTT. Translated, it gives CASSVSGVSQPQHF. The chain has TRBV6-1 and TRBJ1-5, with a tentative D call TRBD1 (5 bases). This CDR3 comprises 14 residues. Germline CDR1 MNHNS, CDR2 SASEGT. Trimming removed 4 bases at V and 7 bases at J, with 14 bases between.

This clone was counted at least ten times. The chain links TRBV20-1 to TRBJ2-7, with D perhaps matching TRBD1 (5 bases). Germline loops: CDR1 DFQATT, CDR2 SNEGSKA (reference sequence). Between the trimmed V and J ends, which lost 2 bases and 2 bases, there was a span of 13 bases. The CDR3 consists of 14 residues. The CDR3, as DNA: TGCAGTGCTAGATATCAGGGAATAACCTACGAGCAGTACTTC. Protein product: CSARYQGITYEQYF.

The chain employs TRBV27 and TRBJ1-1, with 10 bases matching TRBD1. V lost 7 bases, J lost 3 bases, and 2 bases stayed unmatched. CDR3 length: 13 amino acids. The germline V gene encodes CDR1 MNHEY and CDR2 SMNVEV (reference sequence). CDR3 sequence reads: CASMTGGDTEAFF. For the CDR3, the DNA is TGTGCCAGCATGACAGGGGGCGACACTGAAGCTTTCTTT.

With regard to this clone: Being one base from a much bigger clone, this may be a read error. The V gene is TRBV20-1, the J gene TRBJ2-3; possible D gene TRBD1, 5 bases. Germline V gene lookup returns CDR1 DFQATT and CDR2 SNEGSKA (reference sequence). The CDR3 has 13 amino acids. The V and J ends lost 7 bases and 4 bases respectively, with 15 bases between them. The CDR3 DNA reads TGCAGTGGACAGCGATCGAGCCCAGATACGCAGTATTTT. Translated: CSGQRSSPDTQYF.